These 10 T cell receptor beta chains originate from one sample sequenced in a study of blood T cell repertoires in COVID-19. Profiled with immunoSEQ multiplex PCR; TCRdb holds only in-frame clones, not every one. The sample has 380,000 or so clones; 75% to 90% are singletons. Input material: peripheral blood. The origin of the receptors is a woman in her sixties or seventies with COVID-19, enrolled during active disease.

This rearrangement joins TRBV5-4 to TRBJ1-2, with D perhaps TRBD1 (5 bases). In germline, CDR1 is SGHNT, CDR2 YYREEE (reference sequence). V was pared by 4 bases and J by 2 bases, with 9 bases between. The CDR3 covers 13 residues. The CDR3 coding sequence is TGTGCCAGCAGCCCCCAGGGAAACTATGGCTACACCTTC. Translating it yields CASSPQGNYGYTF.

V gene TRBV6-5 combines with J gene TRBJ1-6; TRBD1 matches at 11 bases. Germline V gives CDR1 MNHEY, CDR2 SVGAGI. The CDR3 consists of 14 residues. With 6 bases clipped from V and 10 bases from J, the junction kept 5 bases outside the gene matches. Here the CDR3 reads CASRGQGVGSPLHF. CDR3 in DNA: TGTGCCAGCAGGGGACAGGGGGTCGGCTCACCCCTCCACTTT.

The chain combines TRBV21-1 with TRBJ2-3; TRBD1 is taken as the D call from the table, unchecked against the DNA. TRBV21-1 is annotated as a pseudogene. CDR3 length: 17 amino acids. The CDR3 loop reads CASSKDHRDTRTDTQYF. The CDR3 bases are TGTGCCAGCAGCAAAGACCACCGGGACACCCGCACAGATACGCAGTATTTT.

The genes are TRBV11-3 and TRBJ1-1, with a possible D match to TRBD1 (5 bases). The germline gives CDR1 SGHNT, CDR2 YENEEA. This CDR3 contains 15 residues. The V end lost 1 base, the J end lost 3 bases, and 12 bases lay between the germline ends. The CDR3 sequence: CASSLGGTGDTEAFF. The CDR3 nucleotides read TGTGCCAGCAGCTTAGGGGGAACAGGAGACACTGAAGCTTTCTTT.

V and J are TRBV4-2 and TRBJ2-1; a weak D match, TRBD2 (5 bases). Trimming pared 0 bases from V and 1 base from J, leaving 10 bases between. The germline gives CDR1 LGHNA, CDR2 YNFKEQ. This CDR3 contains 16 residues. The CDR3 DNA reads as TGTGCCAGCAGCCAAGAATGGCTAGCTTCCTACAATGAGCAGTTCTTC. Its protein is CASSQEWLASYNEQFF.

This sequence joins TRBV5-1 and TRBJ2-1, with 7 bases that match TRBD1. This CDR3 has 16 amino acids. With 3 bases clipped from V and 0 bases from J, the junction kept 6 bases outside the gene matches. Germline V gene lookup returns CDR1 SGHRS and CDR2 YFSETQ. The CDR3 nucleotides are TGCGCCAGCAGCTGGACCGGGACAGACTCCTACAATGAGCAGTTCTTC. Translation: CASSWTGTDSYNEQFF.

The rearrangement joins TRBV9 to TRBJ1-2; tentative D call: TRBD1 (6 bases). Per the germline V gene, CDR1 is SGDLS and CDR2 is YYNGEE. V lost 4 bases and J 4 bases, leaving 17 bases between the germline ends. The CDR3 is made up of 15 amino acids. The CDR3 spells CASSFGQSLAYGYTF. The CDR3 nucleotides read TGTGCCAGCAGCTTCGGACAGAGTCTAGCCTATGGCTACACCTTC.

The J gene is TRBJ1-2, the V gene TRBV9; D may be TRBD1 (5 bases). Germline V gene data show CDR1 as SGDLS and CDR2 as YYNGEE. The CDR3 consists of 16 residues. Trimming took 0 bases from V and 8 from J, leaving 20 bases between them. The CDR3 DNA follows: TGTGCCAGCAGCGTAGCTCCGGGTCCACCGGGGGAGGGCTACACCTTC. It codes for CASSVAPGPPGEGYTF.

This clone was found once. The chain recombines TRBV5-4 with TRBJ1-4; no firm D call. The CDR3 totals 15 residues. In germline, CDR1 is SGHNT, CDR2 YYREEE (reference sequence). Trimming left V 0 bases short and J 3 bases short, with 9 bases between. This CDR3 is CASSLAGGPNEKLFF. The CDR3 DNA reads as TGTGCCAGCAGCTTGGCCGGAGGTCCTAATGAAAAACTGTTTTTT.

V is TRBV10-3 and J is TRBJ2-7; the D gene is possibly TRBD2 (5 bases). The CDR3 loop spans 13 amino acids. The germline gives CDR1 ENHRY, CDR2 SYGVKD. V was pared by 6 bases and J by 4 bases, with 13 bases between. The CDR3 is CAIRAGQRYEQYF. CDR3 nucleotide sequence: TGTGCCATCAGGGCGGGCCAACGATACGAGCAGTACTTC.